This TCR beta chain was sequenced in a study of T-cell reconstitution after alpha-beta-depleted transplantation in children. About this clonotype itself: Its target is not known.

The study's findings and limits: The study traced high day-60 TCRbeta diversity in some patients to surviving recipient T cells and thymic progenitors. Expanded clones from the graft, numbering several hundred, reportedly supplied alpha-beta T cells about two months after transplant. A year had passed since transplant, and T-cell counts and diversity by then came mostly from newly produced T cells.

The V and J ends lost 2 bases and 2 bases, in that order; junction bases with no gene match: 8. Germline V gene lookup returns CDR1 SGHTA and CDR2 FQGNSA. The CDR3 contains 16 residues. Preparation of the TCRbeta library involved a method that used unique molecular identifiers. TCRdb passed the PCR reads through MiXCR, listing each CDR3 protein once. The table includes around 420,000 distinct CDR3 sequences, about 17% detected once. Sequenced here: PBMCs, mostly from graft donor cells, sampled 360 days after TCRalphabeta/CD19-depleted stem cell transplant. This sequence originates from a boy younger than two who had a stem cell transplant for Wiskott-Aldrich syndrome, so the T cells may come from the graft donor. The chain combines TRBV7-2 with TRBJ2-7, with 8 bases lining up with TRBD2. The chain's CDR3 is CASSLKVLAGPYEQYF. The CDR3 region has the DNA TGTGCCAGCAGCTTAAAGGTTTTAGCGGGACCCTACGAGCAGTACTTC.